Following are 4 T cell receptor beta chains from one sample sequenced in a study of cytomegalovirus exposure and HLA in healthy donors (dated by TCRdb to the late 2010s). Preparation of the library involved the immunoSEQ multiplex PCR assay. A mixture of 60 forward primers for TCR Vbeta segments and 13 reverse primers for TCR Jbeta segments was used in the multiplex PCR. In TCRdb, the immuneACCESS table is reduced to in-frame sequences with V and J assigned. These tables do not hold every clone; where another copy was compared, an unresolved V gene accounts for under half, and the others remain unexplained. Here the sample has some 70,000 clones; roughly 70% occur a single time. 11% to 15% of the sample belongs to the ten largest clones. The sequenced sample was PBMCs. These receptors were taken from a male donor in good health and CMV-seropositive.

The V gene is TRBV7-6, the J gene TRBJ2-5, with D tentatively TRBD2 (5 bases). Germline values: CDR1 SGHVS, CDR2 FNYEAQ. The CDR3 spans 17 residues. The V gene lost 3 bases and the J gene lost 2 bases, with 19 bases spanning the gap. In DNA, the CDR3 is TGTGCCAGCAGCTTTAGTCGGGGTGGTTGGGTACAAGAGACCCAGTACTTC. This gives the protein CASSFSRGGWVQETQYF. The full variable domain, rest sourced from reference TRBV7-6 and TRBJ2-5, is GAGVSQSPRYKVTKRGQDVALRCDPISGHVSLYWYRQALGQGPEFLTYFNYEAQQDKSGLPNDRFSAERPEGSISTLTIQRTEQRDSAMYRCASSFSRGGWVQETQYFGPGTRLLVL.

This clone was observed a few times. The CDR3 DNA sequence: TGTGCCACCAGCAGAGATCAGGAATTGGTGGGTTCACCCCTCCACTTT. Its protein is CATSRDQELVGSPLHF. V usage is TRBV15 and J usage is TRBJ1-6; D is unclear. V lost 0 bases to trimming and J lost 9 bases, with 15 bases between them. This CDR3 spans 16 amino acids. CDR1 is LNHNV, CDR2 YYDKDF, per germline (reference sequence).

This clone was observed a few times. This sequence joins TRBV2 and TRBJ2-3; 7 bases align to TRBD1. Trimming cost V 2 bases and J 7 bases; bases outside gene matches: 6. CDR3 length equals 14 residues. CDR1 SNHLY and CDR2 FYNNEI come from the germline V gene. As DNA, the CDR3 is TGTGCCAGCAGTGAATTGGGACAGAGGTATACGCAGTATTTT. Its translation: CASSELGQRYTQYF. The full variable domain, its missing parts supplied by reference TRBV2 and TRBJ2-3, is EPEVTQTPSHQVTQMGQEVILRCVPISNHLYFYWYRQILGQKVEFLVSFYNNEISEKSEIFDDQFSVERPDGSNFTLKIRSTKLEDSAMYFCASSELGQRYTQYFGPGTRLTVL.

The genes are TRBV6-6 and TRBJ2-5; 8 nucleotides align to TRBD2. V was pared by 5 bases and J by 3 bases, with 11 bases of the junction left unmatched. Per germline, CDR1 MNHNY and CDR2 SVGAGI (reference sequence). This CDR3 is built from 16 residues. CDR3 loop: CASSPPSGRGEETQYF. CDR3 sequence (DNA): TGTGCCAGCAGTCCCCCCAGCGGGAGAGGGGAAGAGACCCAGTACTTC.